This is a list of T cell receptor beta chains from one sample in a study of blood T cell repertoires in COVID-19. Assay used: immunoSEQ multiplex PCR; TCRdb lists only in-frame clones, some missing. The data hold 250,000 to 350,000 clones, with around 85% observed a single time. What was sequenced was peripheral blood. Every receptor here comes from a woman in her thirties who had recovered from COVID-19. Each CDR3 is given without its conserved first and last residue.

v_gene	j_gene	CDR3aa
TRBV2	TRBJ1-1	ASSPQVKGTEAF
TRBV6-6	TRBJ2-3	ASEGSTDTQY
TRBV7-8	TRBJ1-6	ASSLAGTESPLH
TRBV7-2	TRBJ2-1	ASSLALVSAYYEQF
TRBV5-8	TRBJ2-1	ASLQTWGRWNEQF
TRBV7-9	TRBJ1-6	ASSSGTGLTPLH
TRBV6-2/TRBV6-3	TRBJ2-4	ASSWASGRQGY
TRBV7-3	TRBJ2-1	ASSTLAGAHNEQF
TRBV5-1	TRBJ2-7	ASRRNLQGADEQY
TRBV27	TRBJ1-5	ASSLTGFTDQPQH
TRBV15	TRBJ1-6	ATSKGQFDSPLH
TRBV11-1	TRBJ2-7	ASSLTGSSYEQY
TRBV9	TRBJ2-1	ASSPTAGGNEQF
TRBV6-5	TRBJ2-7	ASSYSTGGEQY
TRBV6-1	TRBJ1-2	ASSEEVWWDRDGYT
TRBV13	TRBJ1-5	ASSLGAGQPQH
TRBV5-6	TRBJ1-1	ASSFYSVWNTEAF
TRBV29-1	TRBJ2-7	SVQTVSSYEQY
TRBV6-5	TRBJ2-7	ASSYSTGGYYEQY
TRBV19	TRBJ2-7	ASSIGVGQSYEQY
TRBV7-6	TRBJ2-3	ASSLTSGDSSTDTQY
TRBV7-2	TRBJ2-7	ASSLGQGTYEQY
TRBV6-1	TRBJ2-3	ASSEISLVGTDTQY
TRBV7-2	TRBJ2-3	ASSSSASGFTDTQY
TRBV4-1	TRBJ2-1	ASSQGRGNEQF
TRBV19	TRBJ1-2	ASSIRDRGSYT
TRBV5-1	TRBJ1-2	ASSLHASSYGYT
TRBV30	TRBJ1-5	AWRSGGYSNQPQH
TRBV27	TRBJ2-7	ASSPGDSYEQY
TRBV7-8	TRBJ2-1	ASSHGASGGYEQF
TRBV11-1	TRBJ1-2	ASSFFTGFYGYT
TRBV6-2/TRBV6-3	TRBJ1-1	ATNPGRQMNTEAF
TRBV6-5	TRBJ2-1	ATAFRASGDNEQF
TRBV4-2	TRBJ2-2	ASSQGASTGELF
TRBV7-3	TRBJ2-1	ASSSYSGRSYNEQF
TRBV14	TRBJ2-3	ASSQDRAADTQY
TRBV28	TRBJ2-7	ASSLRDRQY
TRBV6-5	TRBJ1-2	ASSPRSGAIGYT
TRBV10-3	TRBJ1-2	AISESGQENYGYT
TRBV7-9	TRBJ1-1	ASSLGPGNTEAF
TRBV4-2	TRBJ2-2	ASTPRTSGGPNTGELF
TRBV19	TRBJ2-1	ASSQDSSGNEQF
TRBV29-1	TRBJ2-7	SGSGGTSGFEQY
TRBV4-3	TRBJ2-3	ASSQDRQNTDTQY
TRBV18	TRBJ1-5	ASSPPGQSNQPQH
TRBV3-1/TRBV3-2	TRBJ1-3	ASSLRQSSGNTIY
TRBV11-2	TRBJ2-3	ASSLAGVADTQY
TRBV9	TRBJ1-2	ASSVLTGDYGYT
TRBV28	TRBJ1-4	ASNSRAGTGGMLVGEKLF
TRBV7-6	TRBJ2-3	ASSRSRESSTDTQY
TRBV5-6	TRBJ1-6	ASSLAGWNNSPLH
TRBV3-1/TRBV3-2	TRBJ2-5	ASSQGGKGHQETQY